These 12 T cell receptor beta chains share one sample of origin, sequenced in a study of regulatory T cells in long-lasting Graves disease. Through Arm-PCR of CDR3 regions and iRepertoire HTBI primers, TCR beta libraries were built. TCRdb itself ran the multiplex PCR reads through MiXCR, one entry per CDR3 protein. The table has some 410,000 distinct CDR3 sequences, about 16% seen once. Time point of the sample: newly diagnosed GD, antithyroid drugs for less than 3 months. PBMC-derived RNA was used for the TCR library. The sample was also linked to a second study, of T cells in Graves' hyperthyroidism and ophthalmopathy.

The sample was peripheral blood mononuclear cells (PBMCs), taken at new diagnosis, from a patient treated with antithyroid drugs. The source of these receptors is a woman between 25 and 40 years old with Graves disease.

This clonotype was recorded at least ten times. V is TRBV27 and J is TRBJ1-2; no clear D. Between the trimmed V and J ends, which lost 5 bases and 8 bases, there was a span of 15 bases. CDR3 length: 13 amino acids. Germline V gives CDR1 MNHEY, CDR2 SMNVEV (reference sequence). CDR3 residues: CASSPIPRNGYTF. The CDR3 DNA reads as TGTGCCAGCAGTCCTATACCCAGGAACGGCTACACCTTC.

The chain combines TRBV20-1 with TRBJ1-2, with a weak D call TRBD1 (5 bases). V shed 2 bases and J shed 7 bases, with 14 bases lying between them. Germline values: CDR1 DFQATT, CDR2 SNEGSKA (reference sequence). CDR3 length equals 13 residues. The CDR3 spells CSARLPRGGGYTF. DNA for the CDR3: TGCAGTGCTAGACTTCCTAGGGGAGGTGGCTACACCTTC.

The table lists this clonotype with a few counts. This chain connects TRBV15 to TRBJ1-2; D is uncertain. CDR3 length: 14 amino acids. Trimming took off 6 bases at V and 1 base at J, with 12 bases between the two ends. In germline, CDR1 is LNHNV, CDR2 YYDKDF (reference sequence). CDR3 DNA sequence: TGTGCCACCAGTCTCAGCACCGGTAACTATGGCTACACCTTC. This sequence encodes CATSLSTGNYGYTF.

This clonotype was found many times. The chain carries TRBV25-1 and TRBJ2-1; TRBD1 is a possible D gene (6 bases). CDR3 length: 20 residues. V shed 2 bases and J shed 0 bases, with 23 bases lying between them. Per the germline V gene, CDR1 is MGHDK and CDR2 is SYGVNS. In nucleotides, the CDR3 is TGTGCCAGCAGTGAAACCGGGACACGGACGAACAAGAGCTCCTACAATGAGCAGTTCTTC. Its protein is CASSETGTRTNKSSYNEQFF.

J is TRBJ2-1 and V is TRBV29-1, with TRBD2 matching over 14 bases. The CDR3 has 14 residues. J was trimmed by 7 bases and V by 6 bases; bases with no gene match: 5. Looked up from germline, CDR1 is SQVTM and CDR2 is ANQGSEA. The CDR3 bases are TGCAGCGTGGTTGGGACTAGCGGGAGTAATGAGCAGTTCTTC. It is translated as CSVVGTSGSNEQFF.

This clonotype was recorded many times. The V and J genes are TRBV18 and TRBJ2-1, with D tentatively TRBD2 (5 bases). The CDR3 sequence is 13 residues long. In germline, CDR1 is KGHSH, CDR2 LQKENI. Trimming took 0 bases from V and 5 from J, leaving 5 bases between them. The CDR3 protein is CASSPPRDNEQFF. The DNA of the CDR3 is TGTGCCAGCTCACCACCGAGGGACAATGAGCAGTTCTTC.

As regards this clonotype: Given a much more abundant clone one base away, this may be a read error. The V call is TRBV28, the J call TRBJ2-7; D is possibly TRBD1 or TRBD2 (7 bases each). The J call may be incorrect, as the DNA end agrees better with TRBJ2-5. Germline lookup yields CDR1 MDHEN and CDR2 SYDVKM. CDR3 length: 16 residues. CDR3 loop: CASSWRGTQGGETQYF. CDR3 coding DNA: TGTGCCAGCAGTTGGCGGGGGACCCAGGGGGGAGAGACCCAGTACTTC.

This chain joins TRBV19 and TRBJ2-1, with D tentatively TRBD2 (7 bases). The CDR3 is made up of 12 amino acids. CDR1 and CDR2 (germline): LNHDA, SQIVND (reference sequence). Trimming took off 6 bases at V and 10 bases at J, with 13 bases between the two ends. CDR3 region: CASSEGGVEQFF. The CDR3 DNA reads TGTGCCAGTAGCGAGGGGGGGGTCGAGCAGTTCTTC.

This clonotype came up many times. V is TRBV28 and J is TRBJ2-1; possible D gene TRBD2, 7 bases. CDR3 length: 16 amino acids. Germline lookup yields CDR1 MDHEN and CDR2 SYDVKM. Trimming left V 5 bases short and J 5 bases short, with 19 bases between. The CDR3 bases are TGTGCCAGCAGTCCGTGGAGAGGGGGGGGCAACAATGAGCAGTTCTTC. Translated, it gives CASSPWRGGGNNEQFF.

The chain links TRBV18 to TRBJ1-6; D is undetermined. Trimming left V 5 bases short and J 11 bases short, with 13 bases between. CDR3 length equals 13 residues. The germline V gene has CDR1 KGHSH and CDR2 LQKENI. The CDR3 sequence: CASSNSGDTPLHF. For the CDR3, the DNA is TGTGCCAGCTCAAATTCCGGTGATACACCCCTCCACTTT.

The chain combines TRBV5-5 with TRBJ1-5; D ambiguous. Trimming pared 0 bases from V and 9 bases from J, leaving 16 bases between. This CDR3 has 15 residues. Germline V gene data show CDR1 as SGHKS and CDR2 as YYEKEE (reference sequence). The CDR3 sequence is CASSLAVPGLRPQHF. Here the CDR3 DNA reads TGTGCCAGCAGCTTGGCTGTCCCGGGTTTAAGGCCCCAGCATTTT. Combining the CDR3 with reference TRBV5-5 and TRBJ1-5 gives the whole variable domain DAGVTQSPTHLIKTRGQQVTLRCSPISGHKSVSWYQQVLGQGPQFIFQYYEKEERGRGNFPDRFSARQFPNYSSELNVNALLLGDSALYLCASSLAVPGLRPQHFGDGTRLSIL.

In regard to this clonotype: This probably arose from a read error, given a far larger clone one base away. The chain is built from TRBV7-2 and TRBJ2-1, with 11 bases that match TRBD2. The assigned J gene may be wrong: the sequence end matches TRBJ2-3 better. The length of the CDR3 is 16 residues. Per germline, CDR1 SGHTA and CDR2 FQGNSA. The CDR3, as DNA: TGTGCCAGCGGCATGACTAGCGGGATTGGTGGAGATACGCAGTATTTT. Protein: CASGMTSGIGGDTQYF.